Detailed here is one T cell receptor (beta chain). Original processing methods: Scientists estimated how many nucleated cells there were by amplifying reference gene primers. Method: immunoSEQ multiplex PCR; TCRdb's copy keeps in-frame clones and lacks some. For V, J and clone size, that table is used; D and trimming come from the DNA. The sample has tens of thousands of clones; roughly 90% are singletons. The data originate from a study of blood T cell repertoires in COVID-19. Study-level background: Italy, Spain and the United States were the sources of the convalescent and acute COVID-19 samples.

CDR3 size: 14 residues. Trimming left V 1 base short and J 2 bases short, with 7 bases between. Germline CDR1 reads SGHDN; CDR2 reads FVKESK. The specimen was peripheral blood. The chain joins TRBV14 to TRBJ2-3; D is possibly TRBD1 (5 bases). The receptor comes from a woman between 50 and 59 years old with active or convalescent COVID-19. This chain's CDR3 is CASSQGQYTDTQYF. The CDR3 DNA reads TGTGCCAGCAGCCAAGGACAGTACACAGATACGCAGTATTTT.